Listed below are T cell receptor beta chains from one sample, sequenced in a study of cytomegalovirus exposure and HLA in healthy donors. Produced via immunoSEQ multiplex PCR; TCRdb's table is partial and in-frame only. The sample gives 110,000 to 150,000 clones, around 67% of which show up once; roughly 4% is in the top ten. Sequenced sample: PBMCs. All receptors derive from a man aged 18 to 29 in good health and CMV-seropositive. Both conserved end residues are part of each CDR3. A D gene is named only where the DNA matches it firmly. Expanded clones get a size class; other rows say once, few or many, or leave the size out.

size: few
D: TRBD1
V: TRBV10-2
J: TRBJ1-1
DNA: TGCGCCAGCAGCGGGACAGGTGATTGGAAAGCTTTCTTT
CDR3: CASSGTGDWKAFF

size: -
D: -
V: TRBV28
J: TRBJ1-5
DNA: TGTGCCAGCAGCCGAAGCGGGCTGGGTCAGCCCCAGCATTTT
CDR3: CASSRSGLGQPQHF

size: -
D: -
V: TRBV29-1
J: TRBJ1-3
DNA: TGCAGCGTTGGGGCCCCTGGAAACACCATATATTTT
CDR3: CSVGAPGNTIYF

size: -
D: TRBD1
V: TRBV19
J: TRBJ1-4
DNA: TGTGCCAGTAGTATGACAGGGTTTTATGATGAAAAACTGTTTTTT
CDR3: CASSMTGFYDEKLFF

size: -
D: TRBD2
V: TRBV7-8
J: TRBJ2-7
DNA: TGTGCCAGCAGCTTAGTAAGGCGGGAGAGCTACGAGCAGTACTTC
CDR3: CASSLVRRESYEQYF

size: few
D: TRBD1
V: TRBV6-5
J: TRBJ1-2
DNA: TGTGCCAGCAGTTACCAATCGACAGGGGGCTATGGCTACACCTTC
CDR3: CASSYQSTGGYGYTF

size: -
D: TRBD2
V: TRBV30
J: TRBJ2-7
DNA: TGTGCGCAGGGACTAGCGGGAACCTACGAGCAGTACTTC
CDR3: CAQGLAGTYEQYF

size: -
D: TRBD2
V: TRBV7-3
J: TRBJ2-7
DNA: TGTGCCAGCAGCTTAAAGCGGGAGGCCTACGAGCAGTACTTC
CDR3: CASSLKREAYEQYF

size: -
D: TRBD2
V: TRBV4-1
J: TRBJ2-7
DNA: TGCGCCAGCAGCCGGCTAGCGGGGGGTGAGGAGCAGTACTTC
CDR3: CASSRLAGGEEQYF

size: -
D: TRBD1
V: TRBV10-2
J: TRBJ1-6
DNA: TGCGCCAGCAGTGAAGGGACAGGGGACGCCGGGCGATATAATTCACCCCTCCACTTT
CDR3: CASSEGTGDAGRYNSPLHF

size: -
D: TRBD1
V: TRBV28
J: TRBJ1-4
DNA: TGTGCCAGCAGTTTATCCGACAGGGGGCGTGAAAAACTGTTTTTT
CDR3: CASSLSDRGREKLFF

size: few
D: -
V: TRBV7-9
J: TRBJ1-2
DNA: TGTGCCAGCAGCTTAGACGGGAATCGCGGCTACACCTTC
CDR3: CASSLDGNRGYTF

size: -
D: -
V: TRBV6-5
J: TRBJ2-5
DNA: TGTGCCAGCAGTTACGAGAAGACCCAGTACTTC
CDR3: CASSYEKTQYF

size: once
D: -
V: TRBV2
J: TRBJ1-5
DNA: TGTGCCAGTGGGAGGGGGGCAGCTCAGCCCCAGCATTTT
CDR3: CASGRGAAQPQHF

size: few
D: -
V: TRBV30
J: TRBJ2-5
DNA: TGTGCCTTGGACCAGGGGGAGACCCAGTACTTC
CDR3: CALDQGETQYF

size: few
D: -
V: TRBV27
J: TRBJ2-3
DNA: TGTGCCAGCAGTACGACAAGGAACACAGATACGCAGTATTTT
CDR3: CASSTTRNTDTQYF

size: -
D: TRBD1
V: TRBV5-4
J: TRBJ1-4
DNA: TGTGCCAGCAGCTTGGTTGGACAGGGGCAAACTAATGAAAAACTGTTTTTT
CDR3: CASSLVGQGQTNEKLFF

size: -
D: -
V: TRBV7-8
J: TRBJ2-1
DNA: TGTGCCAGCAGCTTAGCCATTCGACGGGAGAATGAGCAGTTCTTC
CDR3: CASSLAIRRENEQFF

size: -
D: -
V: TRBV5-1
J: TRBJ1-6
DNA: TGCGCCAGCAGCTTAGCGCTGGCAGCACCCCTCCACTTT
CDR3: CASSLALAAPLHF

size: -
D: -
V: TRBV28
J: TRBJ1-4
DNA: TGTGCCAGCAGCGTACTAGTTGATGAAAAACTGTTTTTT
CDR3: CASSVLVDEKLFF

size: -
D: -
V: TRBV5-1
J: TRBJ2-5
DNA: TGCGCCAGCAGCTTCCCGGGCCAAGAGACCCAGTACTTC
CDR3: CASSFPGQETQYF

size: -
D: -
V: TRBV30
J: TRBJ1-2
DNA: TGTGCCTGGAGTGCGCTGGGGGGGGCGGAGTATGGCTACACCTTC
CDR3: CAWSALGGAEYGYTF

size: -
D: TRBD1
V: TRBV18
J: TRBJ1-2
DNA: TGTGCCAGCTCACCGGGACAGGGGCCTTATGGCTACACCTTC
CDR3: CASSPGQGPYGYTF

size: -
D: TRBD1
V: TRBV10-1
J: TRBJ2-7
DNA: TGCGCCAGCAGAGCCGGGACAGGGCCCTACGAGCAGTACTTC
CDR3: CASRAGTGPYEQYF

size: few
D: -
V: TRBV28
J: TRBJ1-2
DNA: TGTGCCAGCAGCCCGACCGGGGGAAACGGCGGCTACACCTTC
CDR3: CASSPTGGNGGYTF

size: -
D: -
V: TRBV11-2
J: TRBJ1-2
DNA: TGTGCCAGCAGCTTAGTGCCTGACAGCTATGGCTACACCTTC
CDR3: CASSLVPDSYGYTF